This T cell receptor (beta chain) was recorded in a study of T-cell reconstitution after alpha-beta-depleted transplantation in children. V lost 5 bases and J 0 bases, leaving 14 bases between the germline ends. The CDR3 sequence is 16 residues long. Germline values: CDR1 SGHAT, CDR2 FQDESV (reference sequence). Unique molecular identifiers were incorporated when the TCRbeta library was constructed. TCRdb called the PCR reads again in MiXCR, with one record for every CDR3 protein. The table has some 520,000 distinct CDR3 sequences, roughly 33% seen once; the top ten hold 2% to 2.5%. This clonotype was seen ten or more times.

This clonotype was obtained from a human donor who donated a stem cell graft to a child with aplastic anemia. The material was PBMCs from the stem cell graft donor, obtained from the stem cell graft. The chain joins TRBV11-1 to TRBJ2-1; D is perhaps TRBD1 (7 bases). CDR3 in amino acids: CASSRGTESSYNEQFF. In nucleotides, the CDR3 is TGTGCCAGCAGCCGCGGGACAGAGAGCTCCTACAATGAGCAGTTCTTC. Complete variable domain (other parts from reference TRBV11-1 and TRBJ2-1): EAEVAQSPRYKITEKSQAVAFWCDPISGHATLYWYRQILGQGPELLVQFQDESVVDDSQLPKDRFSAERLKGVDSTLKIQPAELGDSAMYLCASSRGTESSYNEQFFGPGTRLTVL.